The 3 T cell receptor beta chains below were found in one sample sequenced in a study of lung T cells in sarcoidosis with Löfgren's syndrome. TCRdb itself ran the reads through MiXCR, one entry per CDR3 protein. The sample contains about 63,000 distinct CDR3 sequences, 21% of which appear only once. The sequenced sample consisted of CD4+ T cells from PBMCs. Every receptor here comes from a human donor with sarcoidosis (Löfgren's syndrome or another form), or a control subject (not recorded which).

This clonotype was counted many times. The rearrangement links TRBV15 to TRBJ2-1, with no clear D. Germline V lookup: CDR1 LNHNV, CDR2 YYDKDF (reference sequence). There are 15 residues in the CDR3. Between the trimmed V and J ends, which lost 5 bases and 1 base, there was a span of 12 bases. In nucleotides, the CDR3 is TGTGCCACCAGCCCTAGAAGTCGGTCCTACAATGAGCAGTTCTTC. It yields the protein CATSPRSRSYNEQFF.

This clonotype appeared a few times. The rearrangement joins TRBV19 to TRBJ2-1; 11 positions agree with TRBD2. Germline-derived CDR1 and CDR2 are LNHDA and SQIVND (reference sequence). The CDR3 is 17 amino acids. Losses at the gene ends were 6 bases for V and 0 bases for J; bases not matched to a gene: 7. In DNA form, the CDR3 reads TGTGCCAGTAGACTAGCGGGGGCCGGGAGCTCCTACAATGAGCAGTTCTTC. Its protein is CASRLAGAGSSYNEQFF. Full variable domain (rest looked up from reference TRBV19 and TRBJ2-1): DGGITQSPKYLFRKEGQNVTLSCEQNLNHDAMYWYRQDPGQGLRLIYYSQIVNDFQKGDIAEGYSVSREKKESFPLTVTSAQKNPTAFYLCASRLAGAGSSYNEQFFGPGTRLTVL.

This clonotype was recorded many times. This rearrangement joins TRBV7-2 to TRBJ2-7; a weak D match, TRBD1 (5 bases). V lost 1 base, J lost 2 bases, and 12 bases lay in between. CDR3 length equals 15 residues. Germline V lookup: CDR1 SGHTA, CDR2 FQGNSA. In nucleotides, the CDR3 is TGTGCCAGCAGCTTAGGTAGGGGCAGCGCCTACGAGCAGTACTTC. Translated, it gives CASSLGRGSAYEQYF.